Listed below are T cell receptor beta chains from one sample, sequenced in a study of tumor-infiltrating lymphocytes in localized non-small cell lung cancer. Libraries were prepared by immunoSEQ multiplex PCR; TCRdb keeps only in-frame clonotypes and omits some of them. The profile covers 10,000 to 15,000 clones, with around 86% appearing a single time and about 9.1% taken by the ten largest. The sequenced material came from lung tumor tissue. Receptor source: a human donor with non-small cell lung cancer. Both conserved end residues are trimmed from each CDR3. The order of the fields is CDR3 length, V gene, clone size, J gene, CDR3 protein. Size is stated for part of the rows, as once, few or many counts, or as a class when the clone is expanded.

11	TRBV5-1	NA	TRBJ2-7	ASSDPVLGFQY
12	TRBV27	once	TRBJ2-7	ASSLAGASYEQY
11	TRBV7-8	once	TRBJ2-1	ASRRPQNNEQF
13	TRBV11-2	NA	TRBJ2-1	ASSSIAGVGNEQF
11	TRBV30	once	TRBJ1-1	AWSLGSATEAF
13	TRBV11-2	NA	TRBJ2-2	ASSFLDRVTGELF
13	TRBV7-8	NA	TRBJ1-4	ASSPRQGTNEKLF
9	TRBV29-1	NA	TRBJ2-5	SALLAETQY
12	TRBV7-9	few	TRBJ1-1	ASSSGGENTEAF
11	TRBV10-2	NA	TRBJ2-7	ASSERVLYEQY
14	TRBV27	NA	TRBJ2-1	ASSLSRLGRGNEQF
9	TRBV20-1	NA	TRBJ2-7	SAPRTGEQY
14	TRBV4-2	NA	TRBJ2-2	ASSQGDRTNTGELF
11	TRBV7-7	NA	TRBJ1-1	ASSLEVGTEAF
11	TRBV14	few	TRBJ2-1	ASSQSSGGEQF
11	TRBV9	NA	TRBJ2-5	ASSVGAGETQY
14	TRBV5-1	NA	TRBJ2-1	ASKRQELPGLNEQF
10	TRBV30	few	TRBJ1-3	AWSVTGNTIY
12	TRBV6-4	NA	TRBJ2-2	ASSEEGGAGELF
13	TRBV11-2	NA	TRBJ2-7	ASSLKLADAREQY
12	TRBV7-8	NA	TRBJ1-1	ASSLGDSNTEAF
14	TRBV14	NA	TRBJ2-3	ASSPPGRASTDTQY
10	TRBV6-1	NA	TRBJ1-2	ASSVMTDGYT
11	TRBV7-8	NA	TRBJ2-2	ASSHDRAGELF
12	TRBV6-1	NA	TRBJ2-1	ASSAGPYGSEQF
14	TRBV28	NA	TRBJ2-6	ASTPQGFSGANVLT
9	TRBV18	NA	TRBJ2-4	ASSAENIQY
13	TRBV5-1	once	TRBJ2-2	ASSTRTSSTGELF
11	TRBV7-6	few	TRBJ2-7	ASSLRGGYEQY
14	TRBV5-1	once	TRBJ2-5	ASSSEGAGAAKHQY
12	TRBV5-1	NA	TRBJ1-1	ASSLIGRNTEAF
14	TRBV5-4	NA	TRBJ2-7	ASTLPRDTKSYEQY
12	TRBV6-1	NA	TRBJ2-2	ASSEREQTGELF
12	TRBV19	NA	TRBJ1-1	ASSKQGSENEAF
13	TRBV18	NA	TRBJ2-1	ASSPIGLAGREQF
13	TRBV5-4	NA	TRBJ2-3	ASSLGAGVGDTQY
12	TRBV19	NA	TRBJ1-4	ASSISSLNEKLF
13	TRBV5-6	NA	TRBJ2-7	ASSAGPKPSYEQY
11	TRBV5-6	NA	TRBJ2-1	ASSLYRGNEQF
12	TRBV4-2	NA	TRBJ1-1	ASSQDWGSTEAF
13	TRBV6-5	NA	TRBJ2-1	ASRTTGEGVHEQF
8	TRBV20-1	NA	TRBJ2-3	SARTHTQY
16	TRBV15	NA	TRBJ1-4	ATSTRRGQGIGNEKLF
11	TRBV5-1	NA	TRBJ1-2	ASSLQVNYGYT
12	TRBV29-1	NA	TRBJ2-7	SVDAPGTTYEQY
13	TRBV27	NA	TRBJ2-7	ASSPRTSGSYEQY
12	TRBV7-8	NA	TRBJ2-5	ASSFYEGVETQY
16	TRBV23-1	NA	TRBJ1-1	ASSRLRDRGSGNTEAF
16	TRBV5-6	NA	TRBJ2-1	ASSHYIRTWSSYNEQF
14	TRBV7-8	NA	TRBJ2-1	ASSSQGTSGRPEQF
14	TRBV5-5	few	TRBJ2-4	ASSPLRGEAKNIQY
14	TRBV28	NA	TRBJ1-4	ASSFLQGTGNEKLF
14	TRBV5-8	once	TRBJ2-6	ASSLERGSGANVLT
13	TRBV15	NA	TRBJ2-2	ATSRDSPRHGELF
11	TRBV2	NA	TRBJ1-4	ASSENRNEKLF
14	TRBV14	NA	TRBJ2-5	ASSPHTGGSGETQY
13	TRBV5-4	NA	TRBJ2-7	ASSPSGGISYEQY
11	TRBV5-1	NA	TRBJ1-2	ASSFGGKEGYT
12	TRBV6-5	once	TRBJ2-3	ASSYQESTDTQY